These T cell receptor beta chains were read from a single sample in a study of cytomegalovirus exposure and HLA in healthy donors. Using immunoSEQ multiplex PCR, the repertoire was profiled, and TCRdb retains in-frame clones only, with some absent. The table lists 150,000 to 200,000 clones, about four fifths of them singletons, with under 2% in the top ten. The source material was PBMCs. Source of these receptors: a young woman in good health and CMV-seronegative. CDR3s include the opening cysteine and the closing phenylalanine or tryptophan. D genes are given only for firm matches. Clone size appears in some rows only: once, few, many, or a class for an expanded clone.

TRBV4-1	few	TRBJ1-1	NA	CASSQASGPGGTEAFF	TGCGCCAGCAGCCAAGCGTCGGGACCCGGGGGCACTGAAGCTTTCTTT
TRBV30	NA	TRBJ1-2	TRBD1	CAWSRTGGDGYTF	TGTGCCTGGAGCCGCACAGGGGGGGATGGCTACACCTTC
TRBV5-1	NA	TRBJ1-5	NA	CASSSWEPGVVENQPQHF	TGCGCCAGCAGCTCTTGGGAGCCAGGGGTTGTAGAGAATCAGCCCCAGCATTTT
TRBV27	NA	TRBJ2-7	TRBD1	CASSPYRTGPSGEQYF	TGTGCCAGCAGTCCCTATAGGACAGGGCCCTCCGGCGAGCAGTACTTC
TRBV7-2	NA	TRBJ1-2	NA	CASSPGGNNYGYTF	TGTGCCAGCAGCCCCGGGGGTAACAACTATGGCTACACCTTC
TRBV6-7	NA	TRBJ1-5	TRBD1	CASTWGSGGSSDQPQHF	TGTGCCAGCACGTGGGGCTCAGGGGGTAGTTCGGATCAGCCCCAGCATTTT
TRBV4-2	NA	TRBJ2-7	TRBD2	CASSPGTSGAYEQYF	TGTGCCAGCAGCCCTGGGACTAGCGGAGCCTACGAGCAGTACTTC
TRBV30	NA	TRBJ1-2	TRBD1	CAVPRAGGNNYGYTF	TGTGCCGTACCTAGGGCAGGGGGCAATAACTATGGCTACACCTTC
TRBV7-3	NA	TRBJ2-1	TRBD2	CASSRLAGTYNEQFF	TGTGCCAGCAGCAGACTAGCGGGGACTTACAATGAGCAGTTCTTC
TRBV5-1	NA	TRBJ2-1	TRBD2	CASSSYPSGGGNEQFF	TGCGCCAGCAGCTCCTACCCTAGCGGGGGAGGCAATGAGCAGTTCTTC
TRBV7-6	NA	TRBJ2-7	TRBD1	CASSLGQGDEQYF	TGTGCCAGCAGTTTGGGACAGGGCGACGAGCAGTACTTC